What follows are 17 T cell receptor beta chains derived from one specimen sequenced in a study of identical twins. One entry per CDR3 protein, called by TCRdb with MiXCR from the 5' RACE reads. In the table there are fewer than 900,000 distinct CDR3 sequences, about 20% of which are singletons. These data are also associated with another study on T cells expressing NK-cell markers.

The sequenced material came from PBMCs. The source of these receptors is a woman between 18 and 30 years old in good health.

CDR3 DNA sequence: TGTGCCAGCAGTTACGACAGGGGAAACACCATATATTTT. As protein: CASSYDRGNTIYF. The chain employs TRBV6-5 and TRBJ1-3; D may be TRBD1 (6 bases). The V gene's germline CDR1 is MNHEY and CDR2 SVGAGI. The CDR3 has 13 amino acids. Trimming cost V 2 bases and J 4 bases, with 6 bases left between them.

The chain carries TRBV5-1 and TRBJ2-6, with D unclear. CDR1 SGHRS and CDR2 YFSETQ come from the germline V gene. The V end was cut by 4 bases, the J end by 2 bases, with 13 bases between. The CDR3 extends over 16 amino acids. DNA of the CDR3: TGCGCCAGCAGCACCGATCAATGGGCTGGGGCCAACGTCCTGACTTTC. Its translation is CASSTDQWAGANVLTF.

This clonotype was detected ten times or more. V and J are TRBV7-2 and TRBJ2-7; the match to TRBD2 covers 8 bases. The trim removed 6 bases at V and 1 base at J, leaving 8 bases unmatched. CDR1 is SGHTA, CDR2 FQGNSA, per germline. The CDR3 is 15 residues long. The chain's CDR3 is CASRFSGVTSYEQYF. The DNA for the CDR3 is TGTGCCAGCAGGTTTAGCGGGGTTACTTCCTACGAGCAGTACTTC.

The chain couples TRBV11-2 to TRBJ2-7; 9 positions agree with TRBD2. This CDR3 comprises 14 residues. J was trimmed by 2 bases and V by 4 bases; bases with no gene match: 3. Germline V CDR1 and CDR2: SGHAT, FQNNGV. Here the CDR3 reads CASSSRTSAYEQYF. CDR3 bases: TGTGCCAGCAGCTCCCGGACTAGCGCCTACGAGCAGTACTTC.

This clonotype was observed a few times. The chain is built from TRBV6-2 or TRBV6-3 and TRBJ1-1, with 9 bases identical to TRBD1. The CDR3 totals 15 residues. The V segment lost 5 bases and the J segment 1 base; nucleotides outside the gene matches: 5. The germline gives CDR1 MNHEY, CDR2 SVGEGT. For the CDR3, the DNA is TGTGCCAGCAGTAACAGGGGGCGGGGGAACACTGAAGCTTTCTTT. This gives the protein CASSNRGRGNTEAFF.

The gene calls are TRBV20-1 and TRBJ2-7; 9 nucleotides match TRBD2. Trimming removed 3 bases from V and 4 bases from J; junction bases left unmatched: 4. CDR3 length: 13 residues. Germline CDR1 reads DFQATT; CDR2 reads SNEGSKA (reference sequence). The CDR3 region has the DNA TGCAGTGCTAGTATAAGCGGGGGGTACGAGCAGTACTTC. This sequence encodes CSASISGGYEQYF.

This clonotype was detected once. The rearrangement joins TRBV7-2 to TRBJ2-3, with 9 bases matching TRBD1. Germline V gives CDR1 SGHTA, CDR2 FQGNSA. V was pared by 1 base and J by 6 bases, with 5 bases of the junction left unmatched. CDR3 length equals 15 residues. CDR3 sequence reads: CASSLGGTGSDTQYF. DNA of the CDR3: TGTGCCAGCAGCTTAGGGGGGACAGGGTCCGATACGCAGTATTTT.

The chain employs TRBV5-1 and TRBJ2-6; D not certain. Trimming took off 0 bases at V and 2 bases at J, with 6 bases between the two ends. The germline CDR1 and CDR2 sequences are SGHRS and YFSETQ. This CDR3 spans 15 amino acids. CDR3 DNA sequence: TGCGCCAGCAGCTTGGGCAGGACTGGGGCCAACGTCCTGACTTTC. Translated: CASSLGRTGANVLTF.

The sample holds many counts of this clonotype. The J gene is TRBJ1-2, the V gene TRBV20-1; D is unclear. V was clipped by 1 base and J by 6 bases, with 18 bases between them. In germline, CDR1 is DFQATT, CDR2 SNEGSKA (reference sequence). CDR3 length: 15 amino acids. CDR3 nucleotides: TGCAGTGCTAGAGCGGTGGTAGAAAGACACCATGGCTACACCTTC. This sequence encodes CSARAVVERHHGYTF.

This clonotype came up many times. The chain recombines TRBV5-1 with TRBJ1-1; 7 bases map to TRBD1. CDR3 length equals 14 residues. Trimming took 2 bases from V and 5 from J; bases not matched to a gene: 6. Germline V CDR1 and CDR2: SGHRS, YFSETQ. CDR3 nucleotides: TGCGCCAGCAGCTTTTCCCCGGGACAGACTGAAGCTTTCTTT. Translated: CASSFSPGQTEAFF. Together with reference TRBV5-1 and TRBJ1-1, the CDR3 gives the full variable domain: KAGVTQTPRYLIKTRGQQVTLSCSPISGHRSVSWYQQTPGQGLQFLFEYFSETQRNKGNFPGRFSGRQFSNSRSEMNVSTLELGDSALYLCASSFSPGQTEAFFGQGTRLTVV.

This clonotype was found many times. DNA of the CDR3: TGCAGTGCTAGAGATCAGGGGGTGGGCACTGAAGCTTTCTTT. Translation gives CSARDQGVGTEAFF. The chain uses TRBV20-1 and TRBJ1-1, with 7 bases aligning to TRBD1. Per the germline V gene, CDR1 is DFQATT and CDR2 is SNEGSKA (reference sequence). V gave up 0 bases and J gave up 4 bases; unmatched junction bases: 5. This CDR3 has 14 residues.

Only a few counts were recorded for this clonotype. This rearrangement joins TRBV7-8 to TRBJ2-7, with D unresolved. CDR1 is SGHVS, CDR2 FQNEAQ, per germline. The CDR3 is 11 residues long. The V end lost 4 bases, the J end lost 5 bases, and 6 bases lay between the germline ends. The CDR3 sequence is CASSYIDEQYF. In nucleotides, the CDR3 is TGTGCCAGCAGCTACATAGACGAGCAGTACTTC.

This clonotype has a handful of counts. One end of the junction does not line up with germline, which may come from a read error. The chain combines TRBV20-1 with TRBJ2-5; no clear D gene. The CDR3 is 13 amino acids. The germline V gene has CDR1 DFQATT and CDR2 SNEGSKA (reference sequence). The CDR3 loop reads CSQTGLHQETQYF. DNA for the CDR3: TGCAGTCAGACCGGGCTCCACCAGGAGACCCAGTACTTC.

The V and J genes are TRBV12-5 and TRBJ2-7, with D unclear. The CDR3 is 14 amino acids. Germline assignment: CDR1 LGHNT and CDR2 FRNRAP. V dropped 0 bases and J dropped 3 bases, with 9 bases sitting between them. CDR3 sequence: CASGLVPDDYEQYF. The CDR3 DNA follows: TGTGCTAGTGGTTTGGTACCGGATGACTACGAGCAGTACTTC. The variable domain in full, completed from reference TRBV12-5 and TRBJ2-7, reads DARVTQTPRHKVTEMGQEVTMRCQPILGHNTVFWYRQTMMQGLELLAYFRNRAPLDDSGMPKDRFSAEMPDATLATLKIQPSEPRDSAVYFCASGLVPDDYEQYFGPGTRLTVT.

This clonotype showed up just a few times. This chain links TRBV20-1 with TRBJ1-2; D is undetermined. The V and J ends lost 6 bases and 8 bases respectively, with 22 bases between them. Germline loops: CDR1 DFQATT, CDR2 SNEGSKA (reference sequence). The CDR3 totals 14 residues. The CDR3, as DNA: TGCAGTGCCCAACTGGGGAGGATCCTAGGGGGCTACACCTTC. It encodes CSAQLGRILGGYTF.

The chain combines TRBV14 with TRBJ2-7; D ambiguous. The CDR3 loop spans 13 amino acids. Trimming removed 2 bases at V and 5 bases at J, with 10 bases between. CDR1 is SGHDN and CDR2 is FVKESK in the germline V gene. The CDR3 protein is CASSQQVHHEQYF. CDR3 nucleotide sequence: TGTGCCAGCAGCCAACAGGTCCACCACGAGCAGTACTTC.

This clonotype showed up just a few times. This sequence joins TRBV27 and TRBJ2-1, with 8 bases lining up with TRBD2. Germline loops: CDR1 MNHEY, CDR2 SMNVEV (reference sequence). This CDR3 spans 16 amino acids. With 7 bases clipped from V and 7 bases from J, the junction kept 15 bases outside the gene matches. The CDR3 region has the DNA TGTGCCAGCACATTCGGGGGAGCGGGAGTTCAGAATGAGCAGTTCTTC. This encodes CASTFGGAGVQNEQFF.